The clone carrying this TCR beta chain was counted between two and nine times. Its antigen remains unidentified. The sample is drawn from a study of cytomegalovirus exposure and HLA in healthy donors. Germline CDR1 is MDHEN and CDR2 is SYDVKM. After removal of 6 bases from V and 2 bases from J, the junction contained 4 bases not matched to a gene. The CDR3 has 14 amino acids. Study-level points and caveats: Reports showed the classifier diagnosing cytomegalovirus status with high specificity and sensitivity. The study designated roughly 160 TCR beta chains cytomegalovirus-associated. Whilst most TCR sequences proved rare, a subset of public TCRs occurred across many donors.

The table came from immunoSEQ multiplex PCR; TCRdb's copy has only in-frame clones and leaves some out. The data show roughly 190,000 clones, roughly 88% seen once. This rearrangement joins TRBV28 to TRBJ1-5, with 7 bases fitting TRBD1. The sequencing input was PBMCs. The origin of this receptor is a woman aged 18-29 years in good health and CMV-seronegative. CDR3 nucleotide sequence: TGTGCCAGCAGCCCCGGGACAGGCAATCAGCCCCAGCATTTT. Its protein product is CASSPGTGNQPQHF.